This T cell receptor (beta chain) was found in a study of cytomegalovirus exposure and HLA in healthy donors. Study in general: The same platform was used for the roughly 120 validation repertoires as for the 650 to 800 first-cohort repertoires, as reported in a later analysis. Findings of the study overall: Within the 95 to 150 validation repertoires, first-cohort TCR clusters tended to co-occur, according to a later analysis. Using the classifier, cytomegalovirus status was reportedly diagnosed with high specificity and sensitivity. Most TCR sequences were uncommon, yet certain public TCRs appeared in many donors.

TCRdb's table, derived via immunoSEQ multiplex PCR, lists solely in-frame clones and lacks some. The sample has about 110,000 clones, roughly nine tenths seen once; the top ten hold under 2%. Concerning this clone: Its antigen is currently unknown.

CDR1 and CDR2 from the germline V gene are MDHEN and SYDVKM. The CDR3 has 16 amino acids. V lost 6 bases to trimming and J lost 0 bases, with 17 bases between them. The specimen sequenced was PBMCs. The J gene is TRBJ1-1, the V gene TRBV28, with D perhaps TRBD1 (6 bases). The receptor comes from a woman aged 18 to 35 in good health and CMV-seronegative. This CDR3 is CASSPGGGLMNTEAFF. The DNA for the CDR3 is TGTGCCAGCAGCCCCGGTGGGGGCCTGATGAACACTGAAGCTTTCTTT.